This TCR beta chain is drawn from a study of Graves' ophthalmopathy and Graves' hyperthyroidism. RNA transcripts yielded amplified TCR beta CDR3 regions. A first-round RT-PCR used HTBI primers, followed by a second-round multiplex PCR. TCRdb analysed the multiplex PCR reads with MiXCR anew, one entry per CDR3 protein. The data show around 1,200,000 distinct CDR3 sequences, with about 40% seen just once and roughly 11% held by the top ten. Hyperthyroidism patients had new diagnoses, durations under 2 months, and ages of 18 to 65. Orbital computed tomography, together with clinical symptoms, serum thyroxine, TRAb and thyroid ultrasound, was used for diagnosis. Study observations and caveats: Most clonotypes expanded in thyroid above 0.001 frequency were present in blood too.

As regards this clonotype: What it binds is not known.

Germline V gives CDR1 SQVTM, CDR2 ANQGSEA. After removal of 6 bases from V and 9 bases from J, the junction contained 15 bases not matched to a gene. The CDR3 covers 14 residues. The sequenced sample was peripheral blood or thyroid tissue (not recorded which). The sequence was collected from an adult man with Graves' hyperthyroidism. This chain joins TRBV29-1 and TRBJ2-5, with TRBD1 matching 8 bases. The CDR3 region is CSVLGQGAFLAQYF. CDR3 in DNA: TGCAGCGTCCTGGGGCAGGGGGCTTTTTTGGCCCAGTACTTC.